Listed below are T cell receptor beta chains from one sample, sequenced in a study of blood T cell repertoires in COVID-19. TCRdb's copy holds only in-frame clones and misses some; the assay was immunoSEQ multiplex PCR. The sample yields about 430,000 clones, roughly 90% seen once. Sequences were obtained from PBMCs or T cells enriched from blood (not recorded which). The receptor set was obtained from a woman in her twenties or thirties with acute COVID-19. CDR3s include the opening cysteine and the closing phenylalanine or tryptophan. A D gene is named only where the DNA matches it firmly. Not all rows give a size; the values are once, few, many and, for expanded clones, a class.

D: NA; length: 14; V: TRBV19; J: TRBJ2-2; size: NA; CDR3: CASSQYGGAGELFF; DNA: TGTGCCAGTAGTCAATACGGAGGCGCCGGGGAGCTGTTTTTT
D: TRBD1; length: 14; V: TRBV7-9; J: TRBJ2-4; size: NA; CDR3: CASSLGTGVNIQYF; DNA: TGTGCCAGCAGCTTAGGGACAGGGGTAAACATTCAGTACTTC
D: TRBD1; length: 14; V: TRBV3-1/TRBV3-2; J: TRBJ2-7; size: NA; CDR3: CASSPRDSYYEQYF; DNA: TGTGCCAGCAGCCCTCGGGACAGCTACTACGAGCAGTACTTC
D: NA; length: 14; V: TRBV24-1; J: TRBJ2-5; size: NA; CDR3: CATSDIGLKETQYF; DNA: TGTGCCACCAGTGATATCGGACTGAAAGAGACCCAGTACTTC
D: TRBD1; length: 15; V: TRBV30; J: TRBJ1-2; size: NA; CDR3: CAWSLFPGQNYGYTF; DNA: TGTGCCTGGAGTTTATTCCCGGGACAGAACTATGGCTACACCTTC
D: TRBD1; length: 15; V: TRBV28; J: TRBJ1-5; size: NA; CDR3: CASSPGDRGNQPQHF; DNA: TGTGCCAGCAGTCCAGGCGACAGGGGGAATCAGCCCCAGCATTTT
D: NA; length: 15; V: TRBV7-9; J: TRBJ2-3; size: NA; CDR3: CASSLGGKRTDTQYF; DNA: TGTGCCAGCAGCTTAGGCGGCAAACGCACAGATACGCAGTATTTT
D: TRBD1; length: 16; V: TRBV18; J: TRBJ1-4; size: NA; CDR3: CASSPNTGDSNEKLFF; DNA: TGTGCCAGCTCACCAAATACAGGGGATAGTAATGAAAAACTGTTTTTT
D: NA; length: 15; V: TRBV6-2/TRBV6-3; J: TRBJ2-7; size: NA; CDR3: CASSDTGHTPYEQYF; DNA: TGTGCCAGCAGTGACACAGGGCATACCCCCTACGAGCAGTACTTC
D: NA; length: 13; V: TRBV11-1; J: TRBJ2-1; size: NA; CDR3: CASSTQVYNEQFF; DNA: TGTGCCAGCAGCACCCAGGTTTACAATGAGCAGTTCTTC
D: NA; length: 17; V: TRBV7-6; J: TRBJ1-6; size: NA; CDR3: CASSLQDRRVYNSPLHF; DNA: TGTGCCAGCAGCTTACAAGACAGAAGGGTCTATAATTCACCCCTCCACTTT
D: TRBD1; length: 14; V: TRBV6-5; J: TRBJ1-2; size: NA; CDR3: CASRRQDRGYGYTF; DNA: TGTGCCAGCAGAAGGCAGGACAGGGGATATGGCTACACCTTC
D: TRBD1; length: 16; V: TRBV5-1; J: TRBJ1-2; size: NA; CDR3: CASSPTPGQGGYGYTF; DNA: TGCGCCAGCAGCCCGACACCGGGACAGGGTGGCTATGGCTACACCTTC
D: NA; length: 14; V: TRBV27; J: TRBJ1-1; size: NA; CDR3: CASSPHGQFSEAFF; DNA: TGTGCCAGCAGTCCACATGGACAGTTCTCTGAAGCTTTCTTT
D: NA; length: 16; V: TRBV18; J: TRBJ2-2; size: NA; CDR3: CASSPRRQGGTGELFF; DNA: TGTGCCAGCTCACCCCGGAGACAGGGAGGAACCGGGGAGCTGTTTTTT
D: NA; length: 14; V: TRBV7-3; J: TRBJ2-2; size: once; CDR3: CASSSTANTGELFF; DNA: TGTGCCAGCAGCTCGACAGCGAACACCGGGGAGCTGTTTTTT
D: TRBD2; length: 16; V: TRBV19; J: TRBJ2-5; size: few; CDR3: CASSIRAGGYQETQYF; DNA: TGTGCCAGTAGTATTAGGGCGGGGGGGTACCAAGAGACCCAGTACTTC
D: TRBD2; length: 17; V: TRBV11-2; J: TRBJ2-2; size: NA; CDR3: CASSHGLAGGCPGELFF; DNA: TGTGCCAGCAGCCACGGACTAGCGGGGGGATGTCCCGGGGAGCTGTTTTTT
D: NA; length: 15; V: TRBV4-1; J: TRBJ1-2; size: NA; CDR3: CASSKSAGGNYGYTF; DNA: TGCGCCAGCAGCAAAAGTGCGGGGGGCAATTATGGCTACACCTTC
D: TRBD1; length: 15; V: TRBV2; J: TRBJ2-1; size: NA; CDR3: CASSAGTVSVNEQFF; DNA: TGTGCCAGCAGTGCCGGGACAGTATCGGTCAATGAGCAGTTCTTC
D: NA; length: 14; V: TRBV6-4; J: TRBJ1-1; size: NA; CDR3: CASSDSTGNTEAFF; DNA: TGTGCCAGCAGTGACTCGACAGGGAACACTGAAGCTTTCTTT
D: TRBD1; length: 14; V: TRBV7-3; J: TRBJ1-2; size: NA; CDR3: CASSLIGQGYGYTF; DNA: TGTGCCAGCAGCTTAATCGGACAGGGGTATGGCTACACCTTC
D: TRBD1; length: 14; V: TRBV24-1; J: TRBJ1-5; size: NA; CDR3: CAGWGTGPNQPQHF; DNA: TGTGCCGGATGGGGGACAGGGCCCAATCAGCCCCAGCATTTT
D: TRBD1; length: 12; V: TRBV5-6; J: TRBJ1-6; size: NA; CDR3: CASGQAGSPLHF; DNA: TGTGCCAGCGGACAGGCTGGATCACCCCTCCACTTT
D: TRBD2; length: 17; V: TRBV11-2; J: TRBJ2-2; size: NA; CDR3: CASGTSGGWSYTGELFF; DNA: TGTGCCAGCGGTACTAGCGGGGGGTGGTCTTATACCGGGGAGCTGTTTTTT
D: NA; length: 13; V: TRBV9; J: TRBJ2-7; size: NA; CDR3: CASSFGDGTRQYF; DNA: TGTGCCAGCAGCTTTGGAGACGGTACGAGGCAGTACTTC
D: TRBD2; length: 15; V: TRBV7-2; J: TRBJ2-7; size: once; CDR3: CASSLGLAGAYEQYF; DNA: TGTGCCAGCAGCCTTGGACTAGCGGGGGCCTACGAGCAGTACTTC
D: NA; length: 17; V: TRBV4-1; J: TRBJ1-6; size: once; CDR3: CASSQEGSSRVGSPLHF; DNA: TGCGCCAGCAGCCAAGAAGGATCGAGCAGGGTGGGATCACCCCTCCACTTT
D: NA; length: 14; V: TRBV18; J: TRBJ1-2; size: few; CDR3: CASSPGREPYGYTF; DNA: TGTGCCAGCTCACCCGGACGGGAGCCCTATGGCTACACCTTC
D: NA; length: 12; V: TRBV30; J: TRBJ2-3; size: once; CDR3: CAWSRSTDTQYF; DNA: TGTGCCTGGAGTCGTAGCACAGATACGCAGTATTTT
D: NA; length: 15; V: TRBV24-1; J: TRBJ2-3; size: NA; CDR3: CATSDPVAPGNTQYF; DNA: TGTGCCACCAGTGACCCCGTCGCCCCCGGGAATACGCAGTATTTT
D: TRBD1; length: 15; V: TRBV2; J: TRBJ1-1; size: NA; CDR3: CASSNRGTANTEAFF; DNA: TGTGCCAGCAGTAACCGAGGGACAGCGAACACTGAAGCTTTCTTT
D: NA; length: 13; V: TRBV28; J: TRBJ1-4; size: NA; CDR3: CASLVATNEKLFF; DNA: TGTGCCAGCTTAGTTGCAACTAATGAAAAACTGTTTTTT
D: NA; length: 16; V: TRBV6-4; J: TRBJ2-6; size: NA; CDR3: CASSAQQGTGANVLTF; DNA: TGTGCCAGCAGTGCACAACAGGGAACTGGGGCCAACGTCCTGACTTTC
D: NA; length: 13; V: TRBV27; J: TRBJ2-3; size: NA; CDR3: CASSFSGTDTQYF; DNA: TGTGCCAGCAGTTTTAGCGGCACAGATACGCAGTATTTT
D: NA; length: 12; V: TRBV20-1; J: TRBJ2-1; size: few; CDR3: CSASMQGFEQFF; DNA: TGCAGTGCTAGTATGCAGGGATTTGAGCAGTTCTTC
D: TRBD1; length: 15; V: TRBV3-1/TRBV3-2; J: TRBJ1-1; size: NA; CDR3: CASSQTTGLHTEAFF; DNA: TGTGCCAGCAGCCAAACGACAGGGTTGCACACTGAAGCTTTCTTT
D: TRBD2; length: 15; V: TRBV4-1; J: TRBJ2-1; size: once; CDR3: CASSQEGGGYNEQFF; DNA: TGCGCCAGCAGCCAAGAGGGCGGGGGGTACAATGAGCAGTTCTTC
D: NA; length: 14; V: TRBV6-4; J: TRBJ2-7; size: NA; CDR3: CASSSKTSRYEQYF; DNA: TGTGCCAGCAGTTCCAAGACAAGCCGATACGAGCAGTACTTC
D: TRBD1; length: 14; V: TRBV7-6; J: TRBJ1-2; size: NA; CDR3: CASSPGTVNYGYTF; DNA: TGTGCCAGCAGCCCAGGGACAGTTAACTATGGCTACACCTTC
D: TRBD1; length: 14; V: TRBV19; J: TRBJ2-7; size: few; CDR3: CASSIGTGPYEQYF; DNA: TGTGCCAGTAGTATCGGGACAGGACCCTACGAGCAGTACTTC
D: TRBD1; length: 16; V: TRBV5-1; J: TRBJ1-1; size: NA; CDR3: CASSPGQSSLNTEAFF; DNA: TGCGCCAGCAGCCCGGGACAGTCCTCTCTGAACACTGAAGCTTTCTTT
D: NA; length: 15; V: TRBV5-1; J: TRBJ2-1; size: NA; CDR3: CASLPAAGAYNEQFF; DNA: TGCGCCAGCTTGCCCGCGGCGGGGGCTTACAATGAGCAGTTCTTC
D: TRBD2; length: 14; V: TRBV9; J: TRBJ2-7; size: NA; CDR3: CASSPQGGSYEQYF; DNA: TGTGCCAGCAGCCCCCAGGGAGGGTCCTACGAGCAGTACTTC
D: TRBD1; length: 14; V: TRBV7-2; J: TRBJ1-1; size: once; CDR3: CASSYRQGAYEAFF; DNA: TGTGCCAGCAGCTATCGACAGGGTGCGTATGAAGCTTTCTTT
D: TRBD1; length: 14; V: TRBV29-1; J: TRBJ2-1; size: NA; CDR3: CSVKRQGAYNEQFF; DNA: TGCAGCGTAAAGAGACAGGGGGCCTACAATGAGCAGTTCTTC
D: NA; length: 14; V: TRBV3-1/TRBV3-2; J: TRBJ1-5; size: NA; CDR3: CASSLQGGNQPQHF; DNA: TGTGCCAGCAGTCTACAGGGCGGCAATCAGCCCCAGCATTTT
D: TRBD2; length: 19; V: TRBV7-9; J: TRBJ2-1; size: NA; CDR3: CASSLGSLAGGPFYNEQFF; DNA: TGTGCCAGCAGCTTAGGGTCTCTAGCGGGGGGGCCGTTCTACAATGAGCAGTTCTTC
D: TRBD1; length: 15; V: TRBV5-1; J: TRBJ1-3; size: NA; CDR3: CASSPTGGSGNTIYF; DNA: TGCGCCAGCAGCCCTACAGGGGGCTCTGGAAACACCATATATTTT
D: NA; length: 12; V: TRBV5-6; J: TRBJ2-7; size: NA; CDR3: CASSRGGYEQYF; DNA: TGTGCCAGCAGCCGAGGAGGCTACGAGCAGTACTTC
D: NA; length: 12; V: TRBV6-5; J: TRBJ1-1; size: NA; CDR3: CASSYPDSEAFF; DNA: TGTGCCAGCAGTTACCCCGACAGTGAAGCTTTCTTT
D: NA; length: 13; V: TRBV30; J: TRBJ1-1; size: NA; CDR3: CAWSRTGNTEAFF; DNA: TGTGCCTGGAGTAGAACAGGGAACACTGAAGCTTTCTTT
D: NA; length: 14; V: TRBV5-6; J: TRBJ1-6; size: NA; CDR3: CASSLGSKNSPLHF; DNA: TGTGCCAGCAGCTTGGGTTCCAAAAATTCACCCCTCCACTTT
D: NA; length: 16; V: TRBV21-1; J: TRBJ1-4; size: NA; CDR3: CASSKEGTGWDEKLFF; DNA: TGTGCCAGCAGCAAAGAGGGGACAGGTTGGGATGAAAAACTGTTTTTT
D: TRBD2; length: 15; V: TRBV20-1; J: TRBJ2-3; size: NA; CDR3: CSASVRTRGTDTQYF; DNA: TGCAGTGCTAGTGTCCGGACTAGAGGCACAGATACGCAGTATTTT
D: NA; length: 15; V: TRBV24-1; J: TRBJ1-5; size: NA; CDR3: CATSDPITGNQPQHF; DNA: TGTGCCACCAGTGACCCTATAACGGGCAATCAGCCCCAGCATTTT
D: TRBD2; length: 15; V: TRBV15; J: TRBJ2-3; size: NA; CDR3: CATSVAGGSTDTQYF; DNA: TGTGCCACCAGCGTAGCGGGGGGCAGCACAGATACGCAGTATTTT
D: NA; length: 18; V: TRBV6-2/TRBV6-3; J: TRBJ2-5; size: NA; CDR3: CASSTYPSAITIKETQYF; DNA: TGTGCCAGCAGTACCTACCCGAGCGCCATAACCATTAAAGAGACCCAGTACTTC
D: NA; length: 14; V: TRBV10-1; J: TRBJ2-7; size: NA; CDR3: CASSRTGGAYEQYF; DNA: TGCGCCAGCAGCCGGACAGGAGGGGCCTACGAGCAGTACTTC
D: TRBD2; length: 14; V: TRBV5-1; J: TRBJ2-1; size: NA; CDR3: CASSLAGSYNEQFF; DNA: TGCGCCAGCAGTCTAGCGGGGTCATACAATGAGCAGTTCTTC